The next 17 T cell receptor beta chains were all read from a single sample in a study of CD8+ T cells in alopecia areata. Following extraction, RNA underwent reverse transcription to cDNA, which served as the sequencing template. The repertoire was sequenced with immunoSEQ multiplex PCR; TCRdb's copy has only in-frame clones and lacks some. The sample holds about 200,000 clones, 64% seen once. The treatment was: oral pan-JAK inhibitor, 5-10 mg twice daily. The starting material was CD4+ T cells sorted from blood, obtained at week 4, from a patient treated with tofacitinib. The receptors here all came from a human donor with alopecia areata.

The chain has TRBV4-3 and TRBJ1-2; 7 bases match TRBD1. The germline CDR1 and CDR2 sequences are LGHNA and YSLEER. The length of the CDR3 is 15 residues. J gave up 8 bases and V 1 base, and 10 bases lay outside the gene matches. DNA of the CDR3: TGCGCCAGCAGCCAAGCGACAGGGCCTCCTAGGGGCTACACCTTC. Amino acids: CASSQATGPPRGYTF.

In this sample, this clone turned up a few times. This chain uses TRBV10-3 with TRBJ2-5, with 9 positions matching TRBD1. Per the germline V gene, CDR1 is ENHRY and CDR2 is SYGVKD. The CDR3 sequence is 15 residues long. V shed 7 bases and J 4 bases; nucleotides not matched to a gene: 10. The CDR3 protein is CAINTPGQGAETQYF. CDR3 nucleotides: TGTGCCATCAACACTCCGGGACAGGGTGCAGAGACCCAGTACTTC.

V is TRBV10-3 and J is TRBJ1-2, with D uncertain. The CDR3 length is 12 residues. V dropped 4 bases and J dropped 5 bases, with 8 bases sitting between them. Germline values: CDR1 ENHRY, CDR2 SYGVKD. This CDR3 reads CAISAKEYGYTF. CDR3 coding DNA: TGTGCCATCAGTGCGAAAGAATATGGCTACACCTTC.

The chain employs TRBV5-1 and TRBJ2-7, with D perhaps matching TRBD2 (5 bases). Trimming removed 0 bases from V and 3 bases from J, with 10 bases in between. CDR3 size: 14 residues. CDR1 SGHRS and CDR2 YFSETQ come from the germline V gene. The CDR3 region has the DNA TGCGCCAGCAGCTTGGCCGGGGTGGACTACGAGCAGTACTTC. The encoded protein is CASSLAGVDYEQYF. Together with reference TRBV5-1 and TRBJ2-7, the CDR3 gives the full variable domain: KAGVTQTPRYLIKTRGQQVTLSCSPISGHRSVSWYQQTPGQGLQFLFEYFSETQRNKGNFPGRFSGRQFSNSRSEMNVSTLELGDSALYLCASSLAGVDYEQYFGPGTRLTVT.

J is TRBJ1-6 and V is TRBV10-3; D is undetermined. V was shortened by 6 bases and J by 8 bases, with 11 bases between the two germline ends. From germline, CDR1 is ENHRY and CDR2 SYGVKD. The CDR3 totals 13 residues. This chain's CDR3 is CAIRIDRDSPLHF. In DNA form, the CDR3 reads TGTGCCATCAGAATAGACCGAGATTCACCCCTCCACTTT.

The rearrangement uses TRBV2 and TRBJ2-3; 12 bases fit TRBD2. Losses at the gene ends were 10 bases for V and 2 bases for J; bases not matched to a gene: 7. CDR3 length: 15 amino acids. The germline V gene encodes CDR1 SNHLY and CDR2 FYNNEI. The CDR3: CATKRTSGVTDTQYF. In DNA, the CDR3 is TGTGCCACCAAACGGACTAGCGGGGTCACAGATACGCAGTATTTT.

The J gene is TRBJ2-5, the V gene TRBV18; D possibly matches TRBD1 or TRBD2 (5 bases each). The CDR3 totals 16 residues. The V and J ends lost 0 bases and 3 bases respectively, with 14 bases between them. In germline, CDR1 is KGHSH, CDR2 LQKENI. The CDR3 DNA is TGTGCCAGCTCACCACCGGAACCGGGACGTGAAGAGACCCAGTACTTC. Translated, it gives CASSPPEPGREETQYF.

Worth noting for this clone: The same CDR3 can be traced to other DNA sequences in this sample. The genes are TRBV6-5 and TRBJ1-2; no reliable D call. Germline V gene data show CDR1 as MNHEY and CDR2 as SVGAGI. V gave up 0 bases and J gave up 4 bases, with 6 bases separating them. The CDR3 has 13 amino acids. Written as DNA, the CDR3 is TGTGCCAGCAGTTACTCAGGCAGCTATGGCTACACCTTC. It codes for CASSYSGSYGYTF.

This clone was detected only a few times. The chain is built from TRBV4-3 and TRBJ1-6, with D possibly being TRBD1 (5 bases). The CDR3 is made up of 15 amino acids. The V and J ends lost 0 bases and 6 bases respectively, with 9 bases between them. Germline assignment: CDR1 LGHNA and CDR2 YSLEER. CDR3 in amino acids: CASSQEGQGNSPLHF. Written as DNA, the CDR3 is TGCGCCAGCAGCCAAGAGGGGCAGGGTAATTCACCCCTCCACTTT.

CDR3: CASTPWESNQPQHF. The CDR3, as DNA: TGTGCCAGCACACCCTGGGAGAGCAATCAGCCCCAGCATTTT. The V gene is TRBV2, the J gene TRBJ1-5; D unclear. V dropped 7 bases and J dropped 1 base, with 11 bases sitting between them. Germline CDR1 SNHLY, CDR2 FYNNEI. CDR3 length equals 14 residues.

CDR3 coding DNA: TGCAGCGTCGGAACGGGGAAGAATAACACTGAAGCTTTCTTT. Its translation is CSVGTGKNNTEAFF. The chain joins TRBV29-1 to TRBJ1-1; D not resolved. The CDR3 spans 14 residues. Germline assignment: CDR1 SQVTM and CDR2 ANQGSEA. Trimming removed 6 bases from V and 2 bases from J, with 16 bases in between.

This clone was observed a handful of times. The V gene is TRBV5-1, the J gene TRBJ1-2; 7 nucleotides agree with TRBD1. The CDR3 extends over 13 amino acids. The trim removed 0 bases at V and 6 bases at J, leaving 2 bases unmatched. Germline V gene lookup returns CDR1 SGHRS and CDR2 YFSETQ. The CDR3 DNA sequence: TGCGCCAGCAGCTTGGAACAGGGGAATGGCTACACCTTC. Translated, it gives CASSLEQGNGYTF. The complete variable domain, with remaining parts taken from reference TRBV5-1 and TRBJ1-2, reads KAGVTQTPRYLIKTRGQQVTLSCSPISGHRSVSWYQQTPGQGLQFLFEYFSETQRNKGNFPGRFSGRQFSNSRSEMNVSTLELGDSALYLCASSLEQGNGYTFGSGTRLTVV.

The gene calls are TRBV2 and TRBJ1-5; D not resolved. The V end lost 3 bases, the J end lost 2 bases, and 5 bases lay between the germline ends. CDR1 is SNHLY and CDR2 is FYNNEI in the germline V gene. The CDR3 is 13 amino acids. The CDR3 is CASSEQGNQPQHF. As DNA, the CDR3 is TGTGCCAGCAGTGAGCAGGGCAATCAGCCCCAGCATTTT.

V usage is TRBV18 and J usage is TRBJ1-2; no firm D call. This CDR3 has 13 residues. Germline V gives CDR1 KGHSH, CDR2 LQKENI. The V gene lost 0 bases and the J gene lost 3 bases, with 5 bases spanning the gap. This chain's CDR3 is CASSPPGHYGYTF. CDR3 in DNA: TGTGCCAGCTCACCACCAGGGCACTATGGCTACACCTTC.

The V gene is TRBV14, the J gene TRBJ1-2; no clear D. Between the trimmed V and J ends, which lost 2 bases and 4 bases, there was a span of 14 bases. CDR3 length: 15 amino acids. Germline V gives CDR1 SGHDN, CDR2 FVKESK. The CDR3 nucleotides are TGTGCCAGCAGCCAATGGGGTCCGGGTCGCTATGGCTACACCTTC. This gives the protein CASSQWGPGRYGYTF.

This clone has more than one count but fewer than ten. This chain joins TRBV6-5 and TRBJ2-7; D gene unclear. This CDR3 has 14 amino acids. CDR1 is MNHEY, CDR2 SVGAGI, per germline. Trimming stripped 6 bases from V and 1 base from J, with 13 bases between. The CDR3, as DNA: TGTGCCAGCAGGCCGGGTCAGAAGTCCTACGAGCAGTACTTC. As protein: CASRPGQKSYEQYF.

The genes are TRBV30 and TRBJ1-1; D is undetermined. CDR3 size: 13 residues. Germline CDR1 is GTSNPN and CDR2 is SVGIG (reference sequence). V was pared by 2 bases and J by 1 base, with 8 bases between. The CDR3 loop reads CAWSPDTNTEAFF. The DNA of the CDR3 is TGTGCCTGGAGTCCAGACACGAACACTGAAGCTTTCTTT.